This T cell receptor (beta chain) was identified during a study of cytotoxic CD8 clonotypes in ibrutinib-treated CLL. Germline V CDR1 and CDR2: MNHEY, SMNVEV (reference sequence). This CDR3 comprises 20 residues. Deletions cut 7 bases from V and 0 bases from J, with 29 bases between. Overall study findings and caveats: Treatment left the uncommon public clonotypes either contracted or stable in frequency.

Here immunoSEQ multiplex PCR was the method, and the copy in TCRdb shows in-frame clones only, minus some. The sample holds approximately 300,000 clones, about 80% seen once. This clone has only one observation. Its antigen remains unidentified. The origin of this receptor is a human donor with chronic lymphocytic leukemia. Material: PBMCs, obtained before ibrutinib treatment. The rearrangement joins TRBV27 to TRBJ2-3; D may be TRBD2 (5 bases). CDR3 loop: CASKRRPIVPERHSTDTQYF. The CDR3 nucleotides read TGTGCCAGCAAACGTCGTCCTATCGTTCCGGAGCGGCATAGCACAGATACGCAGTATTTT.